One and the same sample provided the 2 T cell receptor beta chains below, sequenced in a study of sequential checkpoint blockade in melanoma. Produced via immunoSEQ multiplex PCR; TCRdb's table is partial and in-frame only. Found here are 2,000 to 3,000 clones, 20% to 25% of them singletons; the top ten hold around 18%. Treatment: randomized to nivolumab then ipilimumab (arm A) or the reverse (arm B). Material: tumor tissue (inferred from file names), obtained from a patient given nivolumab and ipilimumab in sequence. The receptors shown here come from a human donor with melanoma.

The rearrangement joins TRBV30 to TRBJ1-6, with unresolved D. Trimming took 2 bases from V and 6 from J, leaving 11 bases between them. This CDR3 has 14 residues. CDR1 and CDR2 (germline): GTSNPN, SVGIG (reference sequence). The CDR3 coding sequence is TGTGCCTGGAGTCTAAGAGGGATTAATTCACCCCTCCACTTT. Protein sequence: CAWSLRGINSPLHF.

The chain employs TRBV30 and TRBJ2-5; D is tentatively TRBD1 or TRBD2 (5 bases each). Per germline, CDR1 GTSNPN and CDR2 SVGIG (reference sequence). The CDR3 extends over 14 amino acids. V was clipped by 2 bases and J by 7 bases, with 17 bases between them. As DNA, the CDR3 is TGTGCCTGGAGTCGGCCCGGCGAGGGGAGGACCCAGTACTTC. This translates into CAWSRPGEGRTQYF. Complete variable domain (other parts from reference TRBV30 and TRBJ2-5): SQTIHQWPATLVQPVGSPLSLECTVEGTSNPNLYWYRQAAGRGLQLLFYSVGIGQISSEVPQNLSASRPQDRQFILSSKKLLLSDSGFYLCAWSRPGEGRTQYFGPGTRLLVL.